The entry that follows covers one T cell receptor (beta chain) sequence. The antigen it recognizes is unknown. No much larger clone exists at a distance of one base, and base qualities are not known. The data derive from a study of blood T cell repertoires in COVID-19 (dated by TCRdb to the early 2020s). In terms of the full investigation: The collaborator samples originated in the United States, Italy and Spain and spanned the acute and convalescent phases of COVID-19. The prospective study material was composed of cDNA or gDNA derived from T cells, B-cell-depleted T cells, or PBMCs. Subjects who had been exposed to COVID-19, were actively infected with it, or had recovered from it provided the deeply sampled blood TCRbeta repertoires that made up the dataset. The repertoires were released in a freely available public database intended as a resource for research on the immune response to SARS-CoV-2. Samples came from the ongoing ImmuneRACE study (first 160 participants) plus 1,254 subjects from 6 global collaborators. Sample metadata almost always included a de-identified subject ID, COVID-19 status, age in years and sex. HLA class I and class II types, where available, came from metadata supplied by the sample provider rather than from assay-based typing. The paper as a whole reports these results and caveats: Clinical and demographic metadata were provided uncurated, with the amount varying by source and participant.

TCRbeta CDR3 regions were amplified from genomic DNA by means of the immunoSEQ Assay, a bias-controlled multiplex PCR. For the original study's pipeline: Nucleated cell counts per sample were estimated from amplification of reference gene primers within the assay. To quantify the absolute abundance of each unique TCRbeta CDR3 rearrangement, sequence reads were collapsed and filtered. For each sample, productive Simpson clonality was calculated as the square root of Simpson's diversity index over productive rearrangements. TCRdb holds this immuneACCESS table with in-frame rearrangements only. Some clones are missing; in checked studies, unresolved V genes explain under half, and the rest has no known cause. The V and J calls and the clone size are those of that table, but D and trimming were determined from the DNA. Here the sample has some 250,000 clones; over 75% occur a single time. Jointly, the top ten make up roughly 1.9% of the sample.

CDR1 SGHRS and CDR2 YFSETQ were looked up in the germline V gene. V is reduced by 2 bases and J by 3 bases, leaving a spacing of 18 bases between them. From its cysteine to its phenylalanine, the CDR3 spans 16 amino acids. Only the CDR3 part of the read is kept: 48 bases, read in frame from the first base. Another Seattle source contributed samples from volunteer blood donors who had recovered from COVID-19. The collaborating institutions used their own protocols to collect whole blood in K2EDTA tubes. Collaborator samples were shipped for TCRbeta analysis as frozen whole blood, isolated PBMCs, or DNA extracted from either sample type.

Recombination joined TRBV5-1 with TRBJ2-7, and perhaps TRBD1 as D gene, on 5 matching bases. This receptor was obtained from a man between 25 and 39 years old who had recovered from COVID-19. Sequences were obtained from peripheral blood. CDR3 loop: CASSFLSRGSIYEQYF. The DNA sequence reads TGCGCCAGCAGCTTTTTGTCTAGGGGTTCCATCTACGAGCAGTACTTC. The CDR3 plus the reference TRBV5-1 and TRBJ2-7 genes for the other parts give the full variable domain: KAGVTQTPRYLIKTRGQQVTLSCSPISGHRSVSWYQQTPGQGLQFLFEYFSETQRNKGNFPGRFSGRQFSNSRSEMNVSTLELGDSALYLCASSFLSRGSIYEQYFGPGTRLTVT.